This is a list of T cell receptor beta chains from one sample in a study of identical twins. In TCRdb, the 5' RACE reads were re-called with MiXCR into one record per CDR3 protein. The sample lists about 700,000 distinct CDR3 sequences, under 9% occurring once. In addition, the sample was reused for a study of yellow fever vaccine responses in identical twins.

The sequenced sample consisted of PBMCs. The source of these receptors is a young woman in good health. CDR3s include the opening cysteine and the closing phenylalanine or tryptophan. D genes are given only for firm matches. Where a row states a size, it is once, few, many or the class of an expanded clone; other rows omit it.

clone_size: many
d_call: TRBD2
j_call: TRBJ2-1
v_call: TRBV20-1
cdr3_aa: CSAILAGQTYNEQFF

clone_size: many
d_call: NA
j_call: TRBJ1-5
v_call: TRBV5-1
cdr3_aa: CASSLAGQPQHF

clone_size: NA
d_call: NA
j_call: TRBJ2-3
v_call: TRBV27
cdr3_aa: CASSPLRGAIRTDTQYF

clone_size: few
d_call: NA
j_call: TRBJ1-2
v_call: TRBV29-1
cdr3_aa: CSVPDGYGYTF

clone_size: few
d_call: TRBD2
j_call: TRBJ2-3
v_call: TRBV27
cdr3_aa: CACSPRTSGDGSTDTQYF

clone_size: few
d_call: TRBD1
j_call: TRBJ2-7
v_call: TRBV15
cdr3_aa: CATSRALTGVVNEQYF

clone_size: NA
d_call: TRBD2
j_call: TRBJ2-7
v_call: TRBV6-2/TRBV6-3
cdr3_aa: CASSYRGGDSYEQYF

clone_size: NA
d_call: NA
j_call: TRBJ1-2
v_call: TRBV10-3
cdr3_aa: CAIRDTTLSYGYTF

clone_size: NA
d_call: TRBD1
j_call: TRBJ2-5
v_call: TRBV11-2
cdr3_aa: CASSYRLGQSETQYF

clone_size: many
d_call: NA
j_call: TRBJ1-1
v_call: TRBV5-1
cdr3_aa: CASFGNPANTEAFF

clone_size: NA
d_call: TRBD2
j_call: TRBJ2-5
v_call: TRBV7-8
cdr3_aa: CASSLGGRAWETQYF

clone_size: many
d_call: TRBD2
j_call: TRBJ2-3
v_call: TRBV9
cdr3_aa: CASSDPSGAGDTQYF

clone_size: many
d_call: NA
j_call: TRBJ1-6
v_call: TRBV28
cdr3_aa: CASSLIRSSYNSPLHF

clone_size: few
d_call: NA
j_call: TRBJ2-3
v_call: TRBV10-3
cdr3_aa: CAIGSDTQYF

clone_size: NA
d_call: TRBD2
j_call: TRBJ2-7
v_call: TRBV6-2/TRBV6-3
cdr3_aa: CAISLRGGPTYEQYF

clone_size: few
d_call: TRBD1
j_call: TRBJ1-5
v_call: TRBV19
cdr3_aa: CASSQTGMDQPQHF

clone_size: few
d_call: TRBD1
j_call: TRBJ2-1
v_call: TRBV5-6
cdr3_aa: CASSLLGTGRNEQFF

clone_size: NA
d_call: TRBD2
j_call: TRBJ2-2
v_call: TRBV7-6
cdr3_aa: CASSSGTAGPNTGELFF

clone_size: few
d_call: TRBD1
j_call: TRBJ2-2
v_call: TRBV11-1
cdr3_aa: CASSKGTGSTGELFF

clone_size: few
d_call: NA
j_call: TRBJ1-1
v_call: TRBV20-1
cdr3_aa: CSAREQLNTEAFF

clone_size: NA
d_call: NA
j_call: TRBJ1-1
v_call: TRBV6-1
cdr3_aa: CASIKNDANTEAFF

clone_size: few
d_call: TRBD2
j_call: TRBJ2-3
v_call: TRBV18
cdr3_aa: CASSPPTGTSGDTQYF

clone_size: NA
d_call: TRBD2
j_call: TRBJ2-3
v_call: TRBV4-3
cdr3_aa: CASSQTLAGRSTDTQYF

clone_size: NA
d_call: NA
j_call: TRBJ2-1
v_call: TRBV7-7
cdr3_aa: CASSLGHPSYNEQFF

clone_size: NA
d_call: NA
j_call: TRBJ2-7
v_call: TRBV28
cdr3_aa: CASFGSYEQYF

clone_size: few
d_call: NA
j_call: TRBJ2-5
v_call: TRBV28
cdr3_aa: CASSSGVGETQYF

clone_size: NA
d_call: NA
j_call: TRBJ2-4
v_call: TRBV29-1
cdr3_aa: CSVVRRTLAKNIQYF

clone_size: few
d_call: TRBD1
j_call: TRBJ2-5
v_call: TRBV18
cdr3_aa: CASSPYRDRAGETQYF

clone_size: few
d_call: TRBD1
j_call: TRBJ2-3
v_call: TRBV11-1
cdr3_aa: CASSLAGMDRGRSSTDTQYF

clone_size: NA
d_call: NA
j_call: TRBJ2-7
v_call: TRBV12-3/TRBV12-4
cdr3_aa: CASSFAVPQDEQYF

clone_size: NA
d_call: NA
j_call: TRBJ2-3
v_call: TRBV20-1
cdr3_aa: CSARADYSGTDTQYF

clone_size: NA
d_call: TRBD1
j_call: TRBJ2-1
v_call: TRBV5-1
cdr3_aa: CASSSGGASRNEQFF

clone_size: few
d_call: NA
j_call: TRBJ1-2
v_call: TRBV10-3
cdr3_aa: CAISEGGYFNYGYTF

clone_size: few
d_call: TRBD1
j_call: TRBJ1-2
v_call: TRBV28
cdr3_aa: CASQGQGVVGYTF

clone_size: many
d_call: NA
j_call: TRBJ2-5
v_call: TRBV15
cdr3_aa: CATSRTGRSQETQYF

clone_size: NA
d_call: NA
j_call: TRBJ1-2
v_call: TRBV6-1
cdr3_aa: CASSESPTGGYTF

clone_size: many
d_call: TRBD1
j_call: TRBJ1-1
v_call: TRBV6-5
cdr3_aa: CASSYGEGAAAEAFF

clone_size: few
d_call: NA
j_call: TRBJ2-5
v_call: TRBV5-1
cdr3_aa: CASSKDSRAETQYF

clone_size: many
d_call: TRBD1
j_call: TRBJ2-5
v_call: TRBV7-2
cdr3_aa: CASSSGQEETQYF

clone_size: NA
d_call: NA
j_call: TRBJ2-7
v_call: TRBV4-3
cdr3_aa: CASSQEASRGMQYF

clone_size: few
d_call: NA
j_call: TRBJ2-7
v_call: TRBV3-1
cdr3_aa: CASSQDGAEPSYEQYF

clone_size: NA
d_call: NA
j_call: TRBJ2-7
v_call: TRBV29-1
cdr3_aa: CSVFLQETTSYEQYF

clone_size: few
d_call: NA
j_call: TRBJ2-6
v_call: TRBV28
cdr3_aa: CASSFGLSGANVLTF

clone_size: few
d_call: NA
j_call: TRBJ2-6
v_call: TRBV10-3
cdr3_aa: CAINPSSGANVLTF

clone_size: many
d_call: TRBD2
j_call: TRBJ2-2
v_call: TRBV4-2
cdr3_aa: CASSRLPPSTSGGGSGELFF

clone_size: few
d_call: NA
j_call: TRBJ2-7
v_call: TRBV7-9
cdr3_aa: CASSLEEGVVTYEQYF

clone_size: NA
d_call: NA
j_call: TRBJ2-3
v_call: TRBV20-1
cdr3_aa: CSAILVVADTQYF

clone_size: NA
d_call: NA
j_call: TRBJ2-4
v_call: TRBV20-1
cdr3_aa: CSARGSGKNIQYF

clone_size: NA
d_call: NA
j_call: TRBJ1-1
v_call: TRBV9
cdr3_aa: CASSGGHPNTEAFF

clone_size: many
d_call: NA
j_call: TRBJ2-4
v_call: TRBV29-1
cdr3_aa: CSVGMDIQYF

clone_size: NA
d_call: TRBD1
j_call: TRBJ2-7
v_call: TRBV7-9
cdr3_aa: CASSALGQDSYEQYF

clone_size: few
d_call: TRBD1
j_call: TRBJ2-3
v_call: TRBV10-3
cdr3_aa: CAIGTGSVDTQYF

clone_size: few
d_call: TRBD1
j_call: TRBJ2-5
v_call: TRBV11-3
cdr3_aa: CASSLSGQGHQETQYF